The 25 T cell receptor beta chains reported below all come from one sample, sequenced in a study of cytomegalovirus exposure and HLA in healthy donors. The PCR employed 60 Vbeta primers together with 13 Jbeta primers. The data were produced by immunoSEQ multiplex PCR, yet TCRdb's version contains in-frame clones alone and is incomplete. Among 100,000 or so clones listed, around 80% were seen once. Sequenced material: PBMCs. The receptors originated from a man younger than 40 in good health and CMV-seropositive.

In its sample, this clone was seen a few times. The gene calls are TRBV5-1 and TRBJ2-5; a possible D gene is TRBD2 (5 bases). CDR1 is SGHRS and CDR2 is YFSETQ in the germline V gene. This CDR3 has 14 residues. Trimming left V 4 bases short and J 2 bases short, with 12 bases between. For the CDR3, the DNA is TGCGCCAGCAGCCCCCTCGGGGTTCAAGAGACCCAGTACTTC. Its translation is CASSPLGVQETQYF. The entire variable domain, with the rest obtained from reference TRBV5-1 and TRBJ2-5, is as follows: KAGVTQTPRYLIKTRGQQVTLSCSPISGHRSVSWYQQTPGQGLQFLFEYFSETQRNKGNFPGRFSGRQFSNSRSEMNVSTLELGDSALYLCASSPLGVQETQYFGPGTRLLVL.

The chain links TRBV30 to TRBJ2-6; weak D call: TRBD1 (5 bases). This CDR3 is 17 amino acids long. Germline-derived CDR1 and CDR2 are GTSNPN and SVGIG (reference sequence). V was cut by 3 bases and J by 0 bases, with 15 bases left in between. DNA of the CDR3: TGTGCCTGGAGACCGACAGTGCCCGACTCTGGGGCCAACGTCCTGACTTTC. Its translation is CAWRPTVPDSGANVLTF.

The genes are TRBV7-8 and TRBJ1-1, with D maybe TRBD1 (5 bases). The CDR3 consists of 13 residues. CDR1 SGHVS and CDR2 FQNEAQ come from the germline V gene. The germline V and J ends were trimmed by 7 bases and 5 bases, with 14 bases remaining between them. The CDR3 loop is CASTPRTPTEAFF. In DNA, the CDR3 is TGTGCCAGCACCCCCCGGACACCGACTGAAGCTTTCTTT.

The V call is TRBV15, the J call TRBJ1-1; D is possibly TRBD1 (5 bases). V lost 0 bases and J lost 3, with 11 bases in between. CDR3 length equals 15 residues. The germline V gene has CDR1 LNHNV and CDR2 YYDKDF (reference sequence). The CDR3 DNA is TGTGCCACCAGCAGAGATTATCAGGGTTACACTGAAGCTTTCTTT. Amino acids: CATSRDYQGYTEAFF. Supplemented by reference TRBV15 and TRBJ1-1, the full variable domain reads DAMVIQNPRYQVTQFGKPVTLSCSQTLNHNVMYWYQQKSSQAPKLLFHYYDKDFNNEADTPDNFQSRRPNTSFCFLDIRSPGLGDTAMYLCATSRDYQGYTEAFFGQGTRLTVV.

The chain has TRBV11-1 and TRBJ1-2, with a possible D match to TRBD1 (5 bases). Per the germline V gene, CDR1 is SGHAT and CDR2 is FQDESV (reference sequence). The CDR3 is 15 residues long. V lost 5 bases and J 4 bases, leaving 17 bases between the germline ends. The CDR3 sequence: CASSEPGRPSYGYTF. CDR3 in DNA: TGTGCCAGCAGCGAACCAGGGCGACCAAGCTATGGCTACACCTTC.

The chain uses TRBV10-3 and TRBJ1-1; a weak D match, TRBD1 (5 bases). From germline, CDR1 is ENHRY and CDR2 SYGVKD. Trimming pared 6 bases from V and 0 bases from J, leaving 8 bases between. The CDR3 contains 13 residues. The CDR3 nucleotides are TGTGCCATCAGGGGGGACTTGAACACTGAAGCTTTCTTT. Its protein is CAIRGDLNTEAFF.

The chain joins TRBV28 to TRBJ1-5, with TRBD1 as a possible D gene (6 bases). Germline loops: CDR1 MDHEN, CDR2 SYDVKM. Trimming removed 9 bases at V and 5 bases at J, with 17 bases between. CDR3 length: 14 residues. The CDR3 here is CASHGGAKHQPQHF. The DNA for the CDR3 is TGTGCCAGTCACGGGGGGGCTAAACATCAGCCCCAGCATTTT.

The chain has TRBV28 and TRBJ2-3, with D tentatively TRBD1 (7 bases). There are 15 residues in the CDR3. Trimming pared 5 bases from V and 4 bases from J, leaving 16 bases between. Looked up from germline, CDR1 is MDHEN and CDR2 is SYDVKM. This chain's CDR3 is CASSIRQGGADTQYF. CDR3 nucleotides: TGTGCCAGCAGTATCCGACAGGGAGGCGCAGATACGCAGTATTTT.

Note on this clone: The same CDR3 is also encoded by other DNA sequences in this sample. The rearrangement uses TRBV7-2 and TRBJ1-4; TRBD1 matches 7 bases. The junction had 4 bases not matched to a gene; V was cut back by 5 bases and J by 7 bases. This CDR3 has 13 amino acids. Germline V gene data show CDR1 as SGHTA and CDR2 as FQGNSA. CDR3 nucleotides: TGTGCCAGCAGCCATCGGGACAGTGAAAAACTGTTTTTT. This encodes CASSHRDSEKLFF.

The rearrangement joins TRBV5-4 to TRBJ1-1, with D hard to call. Per germline, CDR1 SGHNT and CDR2 YYREEE (reference sequence). V lost 2 bases, J lost 4 bases, and 6 bases lay in between. The CDR3 covers 12 residues. CDR3 loop: CASSFDSTEAFF. In nucleotides, the CDR3 is TGTGCCAGCAGCTTTGATAGCACTGAAGCTTTCTTT.

The chain links TRBV5-1 to TRBJ1-2; weak D call: TRBD1 (6 bases). V was trimmed by 0 bases and J by 8 bases, leaving 14 bases between them. The CDR3 totals 14 residues. Germline loops: CDR1 SGHRS, CDR2 YFSETQ. CDR3 sequence: CASSLAAGETGYTF. CDR3 in DNA: TGCGCCAGCAGCTTGGCGGCAGGGGAAACGGGCTACACCTTC. The variable domain in full, completed from reference TRBV5-1 and TRBJ1-2, reads KAGVTQTPRYLIKTRGQQVTLSCSPISGHRSVSWYQQTPGQGLQFLFEYFSETQRNKGNFPGRFSGRQFSNSRSEMNVSTLELGDSALYLCASSLAAGETGYTFGSGTRLTVV.

This clone has more than one count but fewer than ten. J is TRBJ1-2 and V is TRBV5-1; possibly TRBD1 for D (6 bases). Germline CDR1 SGHRS, CDR2 YFSETQ. This CDR3 spans 14 amino acids. V was cut by 5 bases and J by 6 bases, with 17 bases left in between. CDR3 loop: CASRDTAGANGYTF. The DNA of the CDR3 is TGCGCCAGCAGGGATACCGCGGGGGCTAATGGCTACACCTTC.

The V and J genes are TRBV20-1 and TRBJ1-2, with D uncertain. The CDR3 contains 11 residues. CDR1 is DFQATT and CDR2 is SNEGSKA in the germline V gene (reference sequence). Trimming stripped 5 bases from V and 8 bases from J, with 12 bases between. The chain's CDR3 is CSASGLRGYTF. The CDR3 bases are TGCAGTGCTTCTGGGCTACGAGGCTACACCTTC.

V usage is TRBV6-6 and J usage is TRBJ2-7; the D gene is possibly TRBD2 (6 bases). The CDR3 is 13 amino acids. Trimming shortened V by 5 bases and J by 7 bases, and 15 bases separated the two germline ends. CDR1 is MNHNY and CDR2 is SVGAGI in the germline V gene (reference sequence). The CDR3 is CASSMIAAGEQYF. CDR3 coding DNA: TGTGCCAGCAGTATGATAGCGGCGGGGGAGCAGTACTTC.

The rearrangement joins TRBV6-6 to TRBJ2-4, with 10 bases lining up with TRBD1. CDR1 and CDR2 from the germline V gene are MNHNY and SVGAGI (reference sequence). The V and J ends lost 6 bases and 1 base, in that order; junction bases with no gene match: 6. The CDR3 runs to 16 residues. The CDR3 is CASSRQGAGAKNIQYF. CDR3 nucleotide sequence: TGTGCCAGCAGCCGACAGGGGGCTGGTGCCAAAAACATTCAGTACTTC.

The chain recombines TRBV7-2 with TRBJ1-5, with no clear D. This CDR3 spans 15 amino acids. V was shortened by 1 base and J by 4 bases, with 11 bases between the two germline ends. Germline CDR1 is SGHTA and CDR2 is FQGNSA. The chain's CDR3 is CASSLDSSGNQPQHF. The CDR3 coding sequence is TGTGCCAGCAGCTTAGACTCCAGCGGAAATCAGCCCCAGCATTTT.

The J gene is TRBJ2-5, the V gene TRBV29-1; D is ambiguous. Germline assignment: CDR1 SQVTM and CDR2 ANQGSEA. The V and J ends lost 7 bases and 4 bases respectively, with 13 bases between them. This CDR3 spans 12 amino acids. CDR3 region: CSASSPGETQYF. CDR3 in DNA: TGCAGCGCCTCCTCCCCGGGAGAGACCCAGTACTTC.

Worth noting for this clone: The same CDR3 is also encoded by other DNA sequences in this sample. The chain carries TRBV2 and TRBJ2-3, with 9 bases identical to TRBD1. The germline V gene has CDR1 SNHLY and CDR2 FYNNEI. The trim removed 6 bases at V and 9 bases at J, leaving 10 bases unmatched. The CDR3 runs 14 residues. CDR3 loop: CASRGGQGGKTQYF. The CDR3 region has the DNA TGTGCCAGCAGGGGGGGACAGGGAGGGAAGACGCAGTATTTT.

V usage is TRBV11-2 and J usage is TRBJ2-6, with 10 bases matching TRBD1. Looked up from germline, CDR1 is SGHAT and CDR2 is FQNNGV. The V segment lost 3 bases and the J segment 2 bases; nucleotides outside the gene matches: 10. The CDR3 covers 19 residues. This CDR3 is CASSFLVGQGEAGANVLTF. CDR3 in DNA: TGTGCCAGCAGCTTCCTAGTCGGACAGGGGGAGGCTGGGGCCAACGTCCTGACTTTC. Looking up the rest from reference TRBV11-2 and TRBJ2-6 gives the full variable domain: EAGVAQSPRYKIIEKRQSVAFWCNPISGHATLYWYQQILGQGPKLLIQFQNNGVVDDSQLPKDRFSAERLKGVDSTLKIQPAKLEDSAVYLCASSFLVGQGEAGANVLTFGAGSRLTVL.

In DNA form, the CDR3 reads TGCGCCAGCAGCTTGACAACGGGACAGCCTAACTATGGCTACACCTTC. Its translation: CASSLTTGQPNYGYTF. The chain has TRBV5-1 and TRBJ1-2; 7 bases are a match to TRBD1. Germline CDR1 reads SGHRS; CDR2 reads YFSETQ. The ends lost 1 base at V and 0 bases at J; junction bases unmatched: 6. The CDR3 has 16 residues.

This clone has only a few counts. The chain carries TRBV25-1 and TRBJ2-3, with 9 bases matching TRBD1. CDR3 length: 14 residues. Germline CDR1 and CDR2: MGHDK and SYGVNS. The V and J ends lost 4 bases and 4 bases, in that order; junction bases with no gene match: 3. This CDR3 is CASSGTGVPDTQYF. The CDR3, as DNA: TGTGCCAGCAGTGGGACAGGGGTTCCAGATACGCAGTATTTT.

This clone was seen a few times. The chain uses TRBV11-2 and TRBJ2-5, with 13 bases identical to TRBD2. The CDR3 loop spans 18 amino acids. Trimming cost V 0 bases and J 5 bases; bases outside gene matches: 9. Germline-derived CDR1 and CDR2 are SGHAT and FQNNGV. The CDR3 protein is CASSLDQLGLAGSETQYF. Here the CDR3 DNA reads TGTGCCAGCAGCTTAGATCAGCTGGGACTAGCGGGGTCTGAGACCCAGTACTTC.

The rearrangement joins TRBV18 to TRBJ2-5, with D possibly being TRBD2 (6 bases). CDR1 is KGHSH and CDR2 is LQKENI in the germline V gene. There are 14 residues in the CDR3. V lost 4 bases and J lost 5, with 14 bases in between. CDR3 sequence: CASSLRLGRETQYF. The CDR3 DNA is TGTGCCAGCTCACTCCGACTAGGACGCGAGACCCAGTACTTC.

The CDR3 region is CASSIERAQEAFF. As DNA, the CDR3 is TGTGCCAGTAGTATAGAGCGGGCGCAGGAAGCTTTCTTT. This rearrangement joins TRBV19 to TRBJ1-1; D not certain. The ends were cut back, 0 bases at V and 8 bases at J, with 10 bases in the middle. CDR3 length: 13 residues. Looked up from germline, CDR1 is LNHDA and CDR2 is SQIVND (reference sequence).

A few counts support this clone. The CDR3 reads CASSQDGFNSPLHF. CDR3 sequence (DNA): TGCGCCAGCAGCCAAGACGGGTTTAATTCACCCCTCCACTTT. The chain has TRBV4-3 and TRBJ1-6, with D unresolved. The CDR3 loop spans 14 amino acids. Germline V gene sequence: CDR1 LGHNA, CDR2 YSLEER. The V end was cut by 0 bases, the J end by 6 bases, with 6 bases between.